This passage covers 21 T cell receptor beta chains from one sample sequenced in a study of lymphopenia after photon versus proton radiotherapy. Method: immunoSEQ multiplex PCR; TCRdb's copy keeps in-frame clones and lacks some. The sample includes 35,000 to 40,000 clones, approximately 87% seen only once; the top ten take around 2.9%. This specimen consisted of peripheral blood, obtained from a patient treated with photon-based radiotherapy. These receptors all come from a man in his fifties or sixties with gastric cancer.

The rearrangement uses TRBV2 and TRBJ2-2, with D tentatively TRBD1 or TRBD2 (5 bases each). Between the trimmed V and J ends, which lost 1 base and 7 bases, there was a span of 16 bases. CDR1 and CDR2 from the germline V gene are SNHLY and FYNNEI. This CDR3 spans 16 amino acids. Here the CDR3 reads CASSEGDAPRGGELFF. The CDR3 DNA sequence: TGTGCCAGCAGTGAAGGGGACGCCCCACGGGGCGGGGAGCTGTTTTTT.

This clone occurred once. V usage is TRBV5-5 and J usage is TRBJ2-3; no clear D gene. CDR1 and CDR2 from the germline V gene are SGHKS and YYEKEE (reference sequence). V was cut by 4 bases and J by 2 bases, with 14 bases left in between. CDR3 length: 15 amino acids. The CDR3 here is CASSRRSTDTDTQYF. The CDR3 DNA is TGTGCCAGCAGCCGAAGGTCCACTGACACAGATACGCAGTATTTT.

This clone was picked up one time. The chain combines TRBV7-2 with TRBJ2-7; D gene uncertain. CDR1 is SGHTA and CDR2 is FQGNSA in the germline V gene. This CDR3 contains 14 residues. Trimming pared 5 bases from V and 2 bases from J, leaving 13 bases between. The CDR3 protein is CASSPSYGTYEQYF. In DNA form, the CDR3 reads TGTGCCAGCAGCCCCAGTTACGGCACCTACGAGCAGTACTTC.

The chain uses TRBV4-1 and TRBJ2-7; 9 positions agree with TRBD2. Germline loops: CDR1 MGHRA, CDR2 YSYEKL. V lost 1 base, J lost 1 base, and 8 bases stayed unmatched. There are 17 residues in the CDR3. CDR3 protein: CASSQARVAGESYEQYF. In DNA, the CDR3 is TGCGCCAGCAGCCAAGCCCGGGTAGCGGGAGAATCCTACGAGCAGTACTTC.

V usage is TRBV6-5 and J usage is TRBJ1-1; a possible D gene is TRBD1 (5 bases). Germline assignment: CDR1 MNHEY and CDR2 SVGAGI. The CDR3 is made up of 10 amino acids. V was cut by 8 bases and J by 5 bases, with 6 bases left in between. In DNA, the CDR3 is TGTGCCAGCGGGGGGACTGAAGCTTTCTTT. Its protein product is CASGGTEAFF.

The V gene is TRBV6-5, the J gene TRBJ2-6; D uncertain. The V and J ends lost 5 bases and 4 bases respectively, with 12 bases between them. In germline, CDR1 is MNHEY, CDR2 SVGAGI. This CDR3 has 15 residues. CDR3 bases: TGTGCCAGCAGTGCCCCACGGTCGGGGGCCAACGTCCTGACTTTC. It yields the protein CASSAPRSGANVLTF.

The V call is TRBV18, the J call TRBJ1-1, with TRBD1 as a possible D gene (6 bases). Germline CDR1 KGHSH, CDR2 LQKENI. CDR3 length: 13 amino acids. The germline V and J ends were trimmed by 0 bases and 6 bases, with 8 bases remaining between them. The DNA of the CDR3 is TGTGCCAGCTCACCACCGGAGGGGGCTGAAGCTTTCTTT. This gives the protein CASSPPEGAEAFF.

J is TRBJ1-4 and V is TRBV5-1; the match to TRBD1 covers 9 bases. This CDR3 has 16 amino acids. After removal of 4 bases from V and 4 bases from J, the junction contained 8 bases not matched to a gene. CDR1 is SGHRS, CDR2 YFSETQ, per germline. Written as DNA, the CDR3 is TGCGCCAGCAGCGAAACAGGGGGCGCGGTTAATGAAAAACTGTTTTTT. Protein sequence: CASSETGGAVNEKLFF.

The chain combines TRBV28 with TRBJ2-7; 7 bases map to TRBD1. The CDR3 has 13 amino acids. Germline assignment: CDR1 MDHEN and CDR2 SYDVKM. With V trimmed by 4 bases and J by 2 bases, 2 bases remained unmatched. CDR3 protein: CASSWDSTYEQYF. CDR3 coding DNA: TGTGCCAGCAGTTGGGACAGCACCTACGAGCAGTACTTC.

J is TRBJ1-5 and V is TRBV19, with 8 bases fitting TRBD1. The CDR3 extends over 17 amino acids. Trimming at V came to 7 bases and at J to 0 bases, leaving 11 bases not matched to a gene. Germline CDR1 is LNHDA and CDR2 is SQIVND (reference sequence). CDR3 DNA: TGTGCCAGTACCTCACTCGGGACAGGATATAGCAATCAGCCCCAGCATTTT. Amino acids: CASTSLGTGYSNQPQHF.

The chain uses TRBV7-8 and TRBJ2-7, with 8 bases identical to TRBD2. Trimming cost V 1 base and J 3 bases; bases outside gene matches: 5. The CDR3 runs 15 residues. CDR1 and CDR2 (germline): SGHVS, FQNEAQ. CDR3 region: CASSLGGGTLYEQYF. For the CDR3, the DNA is TGTGCCAGCAGCTTAGGCGGGGGGACGCTCTACGAGCAGTACTTC.

The CDR3 region is CASSQEAGDFRGETQYF. DNA of the CDR3: TGTGCCAGCAGTCAAGAGGCGGGCGATTTCCGTGGGGAGACCCAGTACTTC. The V gene is TRBV9, the J gene TRBJ2-5; possible D gene TRBD2, 5 bases. The germline V gene has CDR1 SGDLS and CDR2 YYNGEE. Between the trimmed V and J ends, which lost 5 bases and 5 bases, there was a span of 25 bases. The CDR3 consists of 17 residues.

The chain recombines TRBV9 with TRBJ1-6; D not certain. V dropped 3 bases and J dropped 10 bases, with 11 bases sitting between them. Germline-derived CDR1 and CDR2 are SGDLS and YYNGEE. The CDR3 consists of 13 residues. CDR3 residues: CASSASGLSPLHF. As DNA, the CDR3 is TGTGCCAGCAGCGCCTCGGGGTTATCACCCCTCCACTTT.

The V gene is TRBV5-4, the J gene TRBJ2-7; D is ambiguous. V gave up 0 bases and J gave up 0 bases, with 4 bases separating them. Germline V gene sequence: CDR1 SGHNT, CDR2 YYREEE (reference sequence). The CDR3 loop spans 13 amino acids. The CDR3 here is CASSLDNSYEQYF. The CDR3 bases are TGTGCCAGCAGCTTGGACAACTCCTACGAGCAGTACTTC.

The chain is built from TRBV7-8 and TRBJ1-1; no clear D. This CDR3 spans 15 amino acids. Trimming removed 1 base from V and 4 bases from J, with 13 bases in between. In germline, CDR1 is SGHVS, CDR2 FQNEAQ. The CDR3 DNA reads TGTGCCAGCAGCTTAGGATCTATAACCGGCACTGAAGCTTTCTTT. Translation gives CASSLGSITGTEAFF.

V usage is TRBV19 and J usage is TRBJ2-3; 9 nucleotides line up with TRBD1. Germline CDR1 LNHDA, CDR2 SQIVND (reference sequence). This CDR3 spans 14 amino acids. Trimming removed 6 bases from V and 5 bases from J; junction bases left unmatched: 6. In nucleotides, the CDR3 is TGTGCCAGTAGACTGGGACAGGGTGTAGATACGCAGTATTTT. Translation gives CASRLGQGVDTQYF.

This rearrangement joins TRBV5-1 to TRBJ1-1; no reliable D call. The CDR3 runs 15 residues. V lost 1 base to trimming and J lost 4 bases, with 14 bases between them. CDR1 is SGHRS, CDR2 YFSETQ, per germline. Here the CDR3 DNA reads TGCGCCAGCAGCTTGACCGCTCCGGTGGGCACTGAAGCTTTCTTT. Encoded protein: CASSLTAPVGTEAFF. Full variable domain (remainder filled in from reference TRBV5-1 and TRBJ1-1): KAGVTQTPRYLIKTRGQQVTLSCSPISGHRSVSWYQQTPGQGLQFLFEYFSETQRNKGNFPGRFSGRQFSNSRSEMNVSTLELGDSALYLCASSLTAPVGTEAFFGQGTRLTVV.

The J gene is TRBJ2-2, the V gene TRBV9; 14 nucleotides agree with TRBD2. There are 17 residues in the CDR3. V lost 5 bases and J lost 6; bases outside the gene matches: 9. CDR1 and CDR2 (germline): SGDLS, YYNGEE. In DNA form, the CDR3 reads TGTGCCAGCAGTATCACCCCGGGACTAGCGGGAGCCGGGGAGCTGTTTTTT. This encodes CASSITPGLAGAGELFF.

V and J are TRBV7-9 and TRBJ1-4; the D is unclear. CDR1 and CDR2 from the germline V gene are SEHNR and FQNEAQ (reference sequence). Trimming shortened V by 8 bases and J by 6 bases, and 13 bases separated the two germline ends. The CDR3 runs 13 residues. DNA for the CDR3: TGTGCCAGCCGCTGGCCAAGGGATGAAAAACTGTTTTTT. Translated: CASRWPRDEKLFF.

The table lists this clone with a count of one. This rearrangement joins TRBV18 to TRBJ1-2, with D perhaps TRBD1 (5 bases). Trimming cost V 3 bases and J 6 bases, with 11 bases left between them. The CDR3 has 13 amino acids. CDR1 KGHSH and CDR2 LQKENI come from the germline V gene. CDR3 DNA sequence: TGTGCCAGCTCACCCGCTTCGGGGGATGGCTACACCTTC. Its translation: CASSPASGDGYTF.

The chain couples TRBV10-2 to TRBJ2-2, with 8 bases fitting TRBD2. This CDR3 is built from 14 residues. Unmatched junction bases numbered 7, after V lost 8 bases and J lost 5 bases. Looked up from germline, CDR1 is WSHSY and CDR2 is SAAADI. This CDR3 is CASSEGGRTGELFF. CDR3 in DNA: TGCGCCAGCTCTGAAGGCGGGAGGACCGGGGAGCTGTTTTTT.